Reported below is one T cell receptor beta chain. The data were obtained in a study of shared clonotypes between healthy human individuals. Study context: Samples came from two female and a few male donors aged 18 to 49.

Naive CD8 cells comprised CD45RO-negative, CCR7-positively selected cells, excluding terminally differentiated effector memory CD45RA+ cells. Sequenced by immunoSEQ multiplex PCR; TCRdb stores in-frame clones only, minus some. The sample holds approximately 810,000 clones; more than 85% are singletons and the top ten take under 30%. The clonotype comes from a man aged 25-45 years in good health. The sequenced sample was naive CD8+ T cells sorted from blood.

Here the CDR3 reads CATSRNTGSYEQYF. The CDR3 DNA reads as TGTGCCACCAGCAGAAATACCGGCTCCTACGAGCAGTACTTC. The chain recombines TRBV15 with TRBJ2-7; D gene ambiguous. Germline V lookup: CDR1 LNHNV, CDR2 YYDKDF (reference sequence). Trimming took off 2 bases at V and 0 bases at J, with 8 bases between the two ends. This CDR3 has 14 residues.